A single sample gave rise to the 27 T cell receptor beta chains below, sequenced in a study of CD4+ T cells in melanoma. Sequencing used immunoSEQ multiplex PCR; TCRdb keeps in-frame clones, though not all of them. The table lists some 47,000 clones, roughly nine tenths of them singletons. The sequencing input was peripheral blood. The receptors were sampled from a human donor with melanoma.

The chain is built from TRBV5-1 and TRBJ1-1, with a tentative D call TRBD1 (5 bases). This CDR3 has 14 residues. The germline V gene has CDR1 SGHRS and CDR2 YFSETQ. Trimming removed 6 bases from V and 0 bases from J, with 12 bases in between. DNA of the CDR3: TGCGCCAGCACCTGGGGCAGATTGAACACTGAAGCTTTCTTT. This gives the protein CASTWGRLNTEAFF. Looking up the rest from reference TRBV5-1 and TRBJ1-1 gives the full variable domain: KAGVTQTPRYLIKTRGQQVTLSCSPISGHRSVSWYQQTPGQGLQFLFEYFSETQRNKGNFPGRFSGRQFSNSRSEMNVSTLELGDSALYLCASTWGRLNTEAFFGQGTRLTVV.

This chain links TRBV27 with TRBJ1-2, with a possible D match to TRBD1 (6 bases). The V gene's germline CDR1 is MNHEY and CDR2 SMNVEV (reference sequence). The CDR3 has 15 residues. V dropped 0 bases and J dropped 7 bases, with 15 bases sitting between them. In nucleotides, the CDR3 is TGTGCCAGCAGTTTATCGATCACAGGGCTCACTGGCTACACCTTC. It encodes CASSLSITGLTGYTF.

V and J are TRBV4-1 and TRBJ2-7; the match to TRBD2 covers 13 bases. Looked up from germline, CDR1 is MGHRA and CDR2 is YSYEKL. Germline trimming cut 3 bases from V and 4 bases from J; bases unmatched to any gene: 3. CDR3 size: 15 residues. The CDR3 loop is CASSHGTSGDYEQYF. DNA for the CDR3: TGCGCCAGCAGCCACGGGACTAGCGGGGATTACGAGCAGTACTTC.

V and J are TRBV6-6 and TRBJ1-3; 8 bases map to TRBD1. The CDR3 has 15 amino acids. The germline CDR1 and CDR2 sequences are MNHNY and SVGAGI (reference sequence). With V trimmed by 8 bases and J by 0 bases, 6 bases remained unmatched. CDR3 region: CASRRDRTSGNTIYF. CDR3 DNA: TGTGCCAGCCGCCGGGACAGGACCTCTGGAAACACCATATATTTT.

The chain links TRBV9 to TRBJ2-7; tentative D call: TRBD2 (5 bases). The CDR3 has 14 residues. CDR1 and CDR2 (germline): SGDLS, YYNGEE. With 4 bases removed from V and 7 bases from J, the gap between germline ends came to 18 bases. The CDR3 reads CASSPAYRGAEQYF. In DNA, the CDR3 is TGTGCCAGCAGCCCGGCCTACCGGGGAGCGGAGCAGTACTTC.

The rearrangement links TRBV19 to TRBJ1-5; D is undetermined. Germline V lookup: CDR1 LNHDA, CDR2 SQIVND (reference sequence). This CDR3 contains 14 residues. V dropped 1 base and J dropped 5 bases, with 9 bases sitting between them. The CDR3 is CASSIVGMDQPQHF. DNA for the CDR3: TGTGCCAGTAGTATAGTAGGGATGGATCAGCCCCAGCATTTT.

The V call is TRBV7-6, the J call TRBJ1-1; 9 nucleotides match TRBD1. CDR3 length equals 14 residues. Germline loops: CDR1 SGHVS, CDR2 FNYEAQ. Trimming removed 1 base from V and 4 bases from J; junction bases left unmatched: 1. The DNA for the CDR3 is TGTGCCAGCAGCTTAGGGGGACAGGGCACTGAAGCTTTCTTT. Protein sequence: CASSLGGQGTEAFF.

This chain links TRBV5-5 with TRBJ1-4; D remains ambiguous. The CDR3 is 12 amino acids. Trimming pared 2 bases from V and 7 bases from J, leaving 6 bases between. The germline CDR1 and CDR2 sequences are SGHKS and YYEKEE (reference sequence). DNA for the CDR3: TGTGCCAGCAGCTTATTTGGTGAAAAACTGTTTTTT. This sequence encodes CASSLFGEKLFF.

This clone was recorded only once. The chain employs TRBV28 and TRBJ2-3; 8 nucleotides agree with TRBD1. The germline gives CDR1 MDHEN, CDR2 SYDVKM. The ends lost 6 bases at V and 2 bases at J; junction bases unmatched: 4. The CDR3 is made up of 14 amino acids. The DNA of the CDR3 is TGTGCCAGCAGGTTGACAGGGGACACAGATACGCAGTATTTT. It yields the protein CASRLTGDTDTQYF.

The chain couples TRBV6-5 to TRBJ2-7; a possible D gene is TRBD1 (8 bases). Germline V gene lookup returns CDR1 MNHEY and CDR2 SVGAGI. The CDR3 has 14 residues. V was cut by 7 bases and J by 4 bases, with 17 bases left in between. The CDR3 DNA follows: TGTGCCAGCACTTTCGACAGGGGAGGGTACGAGCAGTACTTC. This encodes CASTFDRGGYEQYF.

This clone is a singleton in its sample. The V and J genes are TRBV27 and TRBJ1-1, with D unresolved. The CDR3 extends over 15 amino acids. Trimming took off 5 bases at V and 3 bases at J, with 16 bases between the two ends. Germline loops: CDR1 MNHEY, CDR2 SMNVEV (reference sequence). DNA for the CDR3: TGTGCCAGCAGTCGACAATTTGGCCGGGACACTGAAGCTTTCTTT. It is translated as CASSRQFGRDTEAFF.

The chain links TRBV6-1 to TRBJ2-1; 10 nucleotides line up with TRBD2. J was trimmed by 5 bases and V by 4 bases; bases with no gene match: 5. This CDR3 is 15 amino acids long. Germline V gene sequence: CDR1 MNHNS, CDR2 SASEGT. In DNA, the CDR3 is TGTGCCAGCAGTGTAAAGCGGGGGGGTGACAATGAGCAGTTCTTC. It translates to CASSVKRGGDNEQFF.

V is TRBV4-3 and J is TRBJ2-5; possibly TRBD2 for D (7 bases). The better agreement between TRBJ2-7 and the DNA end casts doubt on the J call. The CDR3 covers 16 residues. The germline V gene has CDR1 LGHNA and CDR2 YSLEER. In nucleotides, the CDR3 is TGCGCCAGCAGCCAGTCTATAGGGGGGGCATTCTACGAGCAGTACTTC. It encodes CASSQSIGGAFYEQYF.

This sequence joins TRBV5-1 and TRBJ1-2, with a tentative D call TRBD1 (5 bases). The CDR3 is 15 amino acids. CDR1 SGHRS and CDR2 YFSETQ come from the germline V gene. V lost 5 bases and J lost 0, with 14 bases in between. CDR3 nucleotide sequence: TGCGCCAGCAGTTCTGGGGGTTCCGCTAACTATGGCTACACCTTC. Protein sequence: CASSSGGSANYGYTF.

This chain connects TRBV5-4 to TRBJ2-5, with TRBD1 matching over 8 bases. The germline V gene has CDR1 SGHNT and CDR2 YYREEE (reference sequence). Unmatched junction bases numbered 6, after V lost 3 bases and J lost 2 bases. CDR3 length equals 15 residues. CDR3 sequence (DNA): TGTGCCAGCAGCTCTGGACAGGGAAGGCAAGAGACCCAGTACTTC. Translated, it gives CASSSGQGRQETQYF.

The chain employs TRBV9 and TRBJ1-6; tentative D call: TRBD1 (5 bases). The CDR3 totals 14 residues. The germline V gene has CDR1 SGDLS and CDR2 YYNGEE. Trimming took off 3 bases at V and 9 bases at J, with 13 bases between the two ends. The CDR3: CASSATDSFSPLHF. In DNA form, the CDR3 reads TGTGCCAGCAGCGCAACAGACAGCTTTTCACCCCTCCACTTT. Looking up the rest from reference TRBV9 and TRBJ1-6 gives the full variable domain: DSGVTQTPKHLITATGQRVTLRCSPRSGDLSVYWYQQSLDQGLQFLIQYYNGEERAKGNILERFSAQQFPDLHSELNLSSLELGDSALYFCASSATDSFSPLHFGNGTRLTVT.

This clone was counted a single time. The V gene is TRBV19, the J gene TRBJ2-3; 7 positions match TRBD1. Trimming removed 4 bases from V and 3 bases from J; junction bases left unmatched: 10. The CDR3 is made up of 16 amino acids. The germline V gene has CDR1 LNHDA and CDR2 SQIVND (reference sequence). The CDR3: CASSTLYRGGTDTQYF. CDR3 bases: TGTGCCAGTAGTACTCTATACAGGGGTGGAACAGATACGCAGTATTTT.

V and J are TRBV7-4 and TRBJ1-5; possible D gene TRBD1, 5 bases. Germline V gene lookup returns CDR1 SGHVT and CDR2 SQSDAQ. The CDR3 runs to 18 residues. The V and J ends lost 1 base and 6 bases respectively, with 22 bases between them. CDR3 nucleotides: TGTGCCAGCAGCTTAGGGTGGGGGAGTACAGATAAGGGTCAGCCCCAGCATTTT. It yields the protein CASSLGWGSTDKGQPQHF.

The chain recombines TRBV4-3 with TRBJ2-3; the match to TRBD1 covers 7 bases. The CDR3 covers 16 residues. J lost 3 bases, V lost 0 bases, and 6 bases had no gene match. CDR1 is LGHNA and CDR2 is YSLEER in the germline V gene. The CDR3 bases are TGCGCCAGCAGCCAAGATGTAGGGGGCGCGACAGATACGCAGTATTTT. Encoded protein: CASSQDVGGATDTQYF.

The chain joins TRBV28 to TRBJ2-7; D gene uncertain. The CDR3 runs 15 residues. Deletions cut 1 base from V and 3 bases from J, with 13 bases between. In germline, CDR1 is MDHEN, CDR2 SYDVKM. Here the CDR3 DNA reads TGTGCCAGCAGTTTATTTGGGGTCACCGACTACGAGCAGTACTTC. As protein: CASSLFGVTDYEQYF.

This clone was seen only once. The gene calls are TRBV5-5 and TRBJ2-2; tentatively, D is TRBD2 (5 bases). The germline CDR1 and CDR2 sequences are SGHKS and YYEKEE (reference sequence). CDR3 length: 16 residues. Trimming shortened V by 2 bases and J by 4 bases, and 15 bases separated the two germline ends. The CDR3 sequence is CASSFPEGLGTGELFF. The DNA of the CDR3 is TGTGCCAGCAGCTTCCCTGAGGGCCTGGGCACCGGGGAGCTGTTTTTT.

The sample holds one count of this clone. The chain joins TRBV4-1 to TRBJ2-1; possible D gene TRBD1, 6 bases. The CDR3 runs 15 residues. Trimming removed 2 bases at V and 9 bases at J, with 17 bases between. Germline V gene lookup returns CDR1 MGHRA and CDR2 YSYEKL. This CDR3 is CASSQNAGEEGEQFF. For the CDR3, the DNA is TGCGCCAGCAGCCAAAATGCAGGGGAAGAGGGTGAGCAGTTCTTC.

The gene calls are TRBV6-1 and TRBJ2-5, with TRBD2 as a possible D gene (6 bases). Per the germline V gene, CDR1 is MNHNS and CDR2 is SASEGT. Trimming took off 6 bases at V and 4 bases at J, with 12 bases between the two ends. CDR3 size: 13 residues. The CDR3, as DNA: TGTGCCAGCAGAAGGGACTCAGGAGAGACCCAGTACTTC. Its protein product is CASRRDSGETQYF.

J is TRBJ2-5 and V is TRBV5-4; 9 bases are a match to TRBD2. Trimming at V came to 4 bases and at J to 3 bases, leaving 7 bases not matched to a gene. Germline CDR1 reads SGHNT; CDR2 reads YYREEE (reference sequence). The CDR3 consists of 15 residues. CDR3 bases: TGTGCCAGCAGCCCAGCGGGGGGTTTTAAAGAGACCCAGTACTTC. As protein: CASSPAGGFKETQYF. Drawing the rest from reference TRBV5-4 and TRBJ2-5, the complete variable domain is ETGVTQSPTHLIKTRGQQVTLRCSSQSGHNTVSWYQQALGQGPQFIFQYYREEENGRGNFPPRFSGLQFPNYSSELNVNALELDDSALYLCASSPAGGFKETQYFGPGTRLLVL.

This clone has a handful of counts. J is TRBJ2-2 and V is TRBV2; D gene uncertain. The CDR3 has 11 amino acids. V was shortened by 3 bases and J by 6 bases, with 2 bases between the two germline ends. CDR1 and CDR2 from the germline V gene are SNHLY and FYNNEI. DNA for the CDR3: TGTGCCAGCAGTGATGCCGGGGAGCTGTTTTTT. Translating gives CASSDAGELFF.

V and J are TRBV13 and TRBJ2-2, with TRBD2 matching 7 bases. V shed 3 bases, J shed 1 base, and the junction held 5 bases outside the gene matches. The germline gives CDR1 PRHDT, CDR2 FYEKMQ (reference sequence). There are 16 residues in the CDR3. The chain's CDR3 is CASSFPSGENTGELFF. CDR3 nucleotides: TGTGCCAGCAGCTTTCCCAGCGGGGAGAACACCGGGGAGCTGTTTTTT.

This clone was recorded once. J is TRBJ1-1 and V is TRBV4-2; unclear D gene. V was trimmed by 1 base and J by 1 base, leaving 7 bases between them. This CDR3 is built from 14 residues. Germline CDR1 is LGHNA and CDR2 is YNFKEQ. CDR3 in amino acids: CASSQVPGNTEAFF. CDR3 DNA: TGTGCCAGCAGCCAAGTTCCAGGGAACACTGAAGCTTTCTTT.